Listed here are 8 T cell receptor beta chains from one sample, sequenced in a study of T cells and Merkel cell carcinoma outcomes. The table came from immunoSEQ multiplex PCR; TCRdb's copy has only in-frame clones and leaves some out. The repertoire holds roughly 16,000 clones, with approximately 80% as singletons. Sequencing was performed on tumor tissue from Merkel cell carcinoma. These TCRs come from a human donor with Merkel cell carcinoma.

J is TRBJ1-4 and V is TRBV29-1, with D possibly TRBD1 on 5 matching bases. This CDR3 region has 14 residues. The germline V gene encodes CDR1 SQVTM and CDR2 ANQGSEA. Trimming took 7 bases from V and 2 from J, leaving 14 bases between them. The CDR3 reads CSAVFGGTNEKLFF. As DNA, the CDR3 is TGCAGCGCTGTCTTCGGGGGTACTAATGAAAAACTGTTTTTT.

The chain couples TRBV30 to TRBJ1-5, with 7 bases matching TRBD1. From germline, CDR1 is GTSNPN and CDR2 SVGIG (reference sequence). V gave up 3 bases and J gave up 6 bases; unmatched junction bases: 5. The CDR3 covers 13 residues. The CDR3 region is CAWSENRGQPQHF. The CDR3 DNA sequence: TGTGCCTGGAGCGAGAACAGGGGTCAGCCCCAGCATTTT. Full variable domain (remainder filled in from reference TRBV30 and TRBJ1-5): SQTIHQWPATLVQPVGSPLSLECTVEGTSNPNLYWYRQAAGRGLQLLFYSVGIGQISSEVPQNLSASRPQDRQFILSSKKLLLSDSGFYLCAWSENRGQPQHFGDGTRLSIL.

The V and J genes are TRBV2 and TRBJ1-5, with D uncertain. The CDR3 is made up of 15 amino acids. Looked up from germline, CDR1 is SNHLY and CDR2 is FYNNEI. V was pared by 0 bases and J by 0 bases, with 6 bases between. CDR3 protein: CASSEAGYSNQPQHF. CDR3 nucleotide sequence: TGTGCCAGCAGTGAAGCAGGCTATAGCAATCAGCCCCAGCATTTT.

CDR3: CATSRAPGLNRYEQYF. The CDR3 DNA follows: TGTGCCACCAGCAGAGCCCCGGGACTTAATCGCTACGAGCAGTACTTC. The chain is built from TRBV15 and TRBJ2-7; TRBD2 might be the D (6 bases). V was shortened by 1 base and J by 3 bases, with 16 bases between the two germline ends. This CDR3 has 16 residues. Germline-derived CDR1 and CDR2 are LNHNV and YYDKDF (reference sequence). The whole variable domain, filled in from reference TRBV15 and TRBJ2-7, reads DAMVIQNPRYQVTQFGKPVTLSCSQTLNHNVMYWYQQKSSQAPKLLFHYYDKDFNNEADTPDNFQSRRPNTSFCFLDIRSPGLGDTAMYLCATSRAPGLNRYEQYFGPGTRLTVT.

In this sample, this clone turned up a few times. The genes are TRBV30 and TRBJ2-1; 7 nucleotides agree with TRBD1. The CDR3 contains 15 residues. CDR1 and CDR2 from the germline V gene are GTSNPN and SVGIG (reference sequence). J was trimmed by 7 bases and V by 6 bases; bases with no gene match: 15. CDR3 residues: CACPRETGSVNEQFF. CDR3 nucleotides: TGTGCCTGTCCAAGAGAGACAGGGTCGGTGAATGAGCAGTTCTTC.

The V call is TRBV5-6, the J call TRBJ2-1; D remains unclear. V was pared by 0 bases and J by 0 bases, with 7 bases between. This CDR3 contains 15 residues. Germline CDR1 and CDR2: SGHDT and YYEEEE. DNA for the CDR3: TGTGCCAGCAGCTTGGTGGGCTACTCCTACAATGAGCAGTTCTTC. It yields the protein CASSLVGYSYNEQFF.

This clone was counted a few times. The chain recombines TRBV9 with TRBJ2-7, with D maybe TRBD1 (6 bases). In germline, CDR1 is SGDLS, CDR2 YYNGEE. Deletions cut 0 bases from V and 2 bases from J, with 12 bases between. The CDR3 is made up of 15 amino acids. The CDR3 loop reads CASSVDVGDTYEQYF. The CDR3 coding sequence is TGTGCCAGCAGCGTAGACGTGGGGGACACCTACGAGCAGTACTTC.

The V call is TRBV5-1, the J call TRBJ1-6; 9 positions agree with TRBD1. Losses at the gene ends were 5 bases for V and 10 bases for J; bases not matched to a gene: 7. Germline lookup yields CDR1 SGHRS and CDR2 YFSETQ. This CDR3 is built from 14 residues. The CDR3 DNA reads TGCGCCAGCAGGTCGGGACAGGGACACTCACCCCTCCACTTT. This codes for CASRSGQGHSPLHF.